The T cell receptor (beta chain) described here comes from a study of Graves' ophthalmopathy and Graves' hyperthyroidism. Study details: The blood sample was drawn at first diagnosis and before any treatment.

V gave up 1 base and J gave up 0 bases, with 13 bases separating them. The germline V gene has CDR1 DFQATT and CDR2 SNEGSKA (reference sequence). The CDR3 consists of 15 residues. RNA transcripts provided the template for amplifying TCR beta CDR3 regions. The first-round RT-PCR employed HTBI primers together with the Qiagen OneStep RT-PCR kit. A multiplex PCR was then performed as the second round. TCRdb re-derived calls from the multiplex PCR reads in MiXCR, one entry per CDR3 protein. Of about 24,000 distinct CDR3 sequences listed, less than 50% are singletons. Study-level results: Blood also held most thyroid clonotypes expanded above 0.001 frequency.

This clonotype is termed medium-sized. Its specificity is not known. Cases classed as stable hyperthyroidism had no ophthalmopathy within 18 months of follow-up. PBMCs were density-gradient isolated from roughly 10 ml fresh blood. V usage is TRBV20-1 and J usage is TRBJ2-7; D unclear. This clonotype was obtained from an adult woman with stable Graves' hyperthyroidism. The sample was peripheral blood. The CDR3 loop is CSARAKVLSSYEQYF. CDR3 sequence (DNA): TGCAGTGCTAGAGCTAAGGTCCTAAGCTCCTACGAGCAGTACTTC.